The subject of this entry is one T cell receptor beta chain. Its antigen is still unknown. The CDR3 consists of 18 residues. Germline V gene lookup returns CDR1 MNHEY and CDR2 SMNVEV (reference sequence). Deletions cut 4 bases from V and 0 bases from J, with 19 bases between. Clones were read by immunoSEQ multiplex PCR, and TCRdb kept only the in-frame ones, dropping some. Altogether some 200,000 clones are present, approximately 82% being singletons, with the ten largest covering 13%. These data originate in a study of cytomegalovirus exposure and HLA in healthy donors. Overall study: The roughly 120 validation repertoires matched the roughly 650 first-cohort repertoires in platform, a later analysis reported.

Whole-study results and caveats: Diagnosis of cytomegalovirus status made by the classifier reportedly showed high specificity and sensitivity. According to a subsequent analysis, TCR clusters identified in the first cohort showed a tendency to co-occur across the 120 validation repertoires. It was 164 TCR beta chains that were listed as cytomegalovirus-associated.

This TCR was recovered from a woman aged 25-40 years in good health and CMV-seropositive. Sample: PBMCs. The chain carries TRBV27 and TRBJ1-3; tentative D call: TRBD1 (5 bases). The CDR3 sequence is CASSSPRGDFASGNTIYF. The CDR3 nucleotides are TGTGCCAGCAGTTCCCCTCGAGGGGACTTCGCCTCTGGAAACACCATATATTTT.